Below, 9 T cell receptor beta chains from the same sample are listed, as sequenced in a study of cytomegalovirus exposure and HLA in healthy donors. 60 Vbeta and 13 Jbeta primers were used in PCR. Assay: immunoSEQ multiplex PCR; the TCRdb copy retains only in-frame clones and omits some. The repertoire includes some 200,000 clones, 83% of them detected once, and around 1.6% sits in the top ten. Input material: PBMCs. The receptors were sampled from a man between 50 and 59 years old in good health and CMV-seronegative.

The chain employs TRBV9 and TRBJ1-2; 9 bases match TRBD1. The CDR3 sequence is 19 residues long. Germline loops: CDR1 SGDLS, CDR2 YYNGEE. V shed 7 bases, J shed 2 bases, and the junction held 21 bases outside the gene matches. This CDR3 is CASRPPSGQGHPGNYGYTF. In DNA form, the CDR3 reads TGTGCCAGCCGTCCCCCCTCGGGACAGGGACATCCTGGGAACTATGGCTACACCTTC.

The gene calls are TRBV7-9 and TRBJ2-7; weak D call: TRBD1 (6 bases). CDR1 and CDR2 from the germline V gene are SEHNR and FQNEAQ (reference sequence). CDR3 length: 16 amino acids. Trimming shortened V by 3 bases and J by 1 base, and 16 bases separated the two germline ends. The CDR3 bases are TGTGCCAGCAGCTTTGACACGGGACACCCGTCCTACGAGCAGTACTTC. Protein product: CASSFDTGHPSYEQYF.

The rearrangement joins TRBV7-9 to TRBJ2-6; 7 bases fit TRBD1. CDR3 length equals 16 residues. CDR1 is SEHNR, CDR2 FQNEAQ, per germline (reference sequence). After removal of 6 bases from V and 0 bases from J, the junction contained 5 bases not matched to a gene. CDR3 bases: TGTGCCAGCAGGACGGGACAGAGCTCTGGGGCCAACGTCCTGACTTTC. This gives the protein CASRTGQSSGANVLTF.

This chain connects TRBV7-2 to TRBJ2-1, with D tentatively TRBD2 (5 bases). In germline, CDR1 is SGHTA, CDR2 FQGNSA. The CDR3 spans 16 residues. V gave up 1 base and J gave up 0 bases, with 10 bases separating them. The CDR3 spells CASSLVGGSSYNEQFF. As DNA, the CDR3 is TGTGCCAGCAGCTTAGTAGGTGGGAGCTCCTACAATGAGCAGTTCTTC.

This chain joins TRBV18 and TRBJ1-5; TRBD1 matches 9 bases. CDR1 and CDR2 (germline): KGHSH, LQKENI. V lost 4 bases to trimming and J lost 5 bases; unmatched junction nucleotides: 3. This CDR3 region has 14 residues. The CDR3 region is CASSLRDRDQPQHF. The CDR3 nucleotides are TGTGCCAGCTCACTCCGGGACAGGGATCAGCCCCAGCATTTT.

This clone was observed a few times. CDR3: CESGGWDEQFF. CDR3 coding DNA: TGTGAGTCGGGAGGGTGGGATGAGCAGTTCTTC. The chain joins TRBV7-9 to TRBJ2-1; 8 nucleotides align to TRBD2. The CDR3 extends over 11 amino acids. The germline V gene encodes CDR1 SEHNR and CDR2 FQNEAQ (reference sequence). The full variable domain, with the rest looked up from reference TRBV7-9 and TRBJ2-1, is DTGVSQNPRHKITKRGQNVTFRCDPISEHNRLYWYRQTLGQGPEFLTYFQNEAQLEKSRLLSDRFSAERPKGSFSTLEIQRTEQGDSAMYLCESGGWDEQFFGPGTRLTVL.

This clone was found once. The chain links TRBV6-5 to TRBJ2-5, with 11 bases aligning to TRBD2. This CDR3 has 16 amino acids. Germline values: CDR1 MNHEY, CDR2 SVGAGI. With V trimmed by 0 bases and J by 2 bases, 2 bases remained unmatched. In DNA form, the CDR3 reads TGTGCCAGCAGTTACTCGTGGACTAGCGGGCAAGAGACCCAGTACTTC. It specifies CASSYSWTSGQETQYF.

This clone was counted between two and nine times. The rearrangement links TRBV6-5 to TRBJ1-2, with 7 bases that match TRBD1. CDR3 length: 14 amino acids. Germline-derived CDR1 and CDR2 are MNHEY and SVGAGI. The trim removed 6 bases at V and 4 bases at J, leaving 8 bases unmatched. The CDR3 coding sequence is TGTGCCAGCAGGGCGACAGGGTACAGCTATGGCTACACCTTC. This gives the protein CASRATGYSYGYTF.

The V gene is TRBV18, the J gene TRBJ2-2, with a weak D call TRBD2 (5 bases). Germline CDR1 and CDR2: KGHSH and LQKENI. The CDR3 runs to 16 residues. Between the trimmed V and J ends, which lost 2 bases and 7 bases, there was a span of 17 bases. The CDR3 bases are TGTGCCAGCTCACCAGCCGCTAGCTCGGGGATCGGGGAGCTGTTTTTT. It translates to CASSPAASSGIGELFF.